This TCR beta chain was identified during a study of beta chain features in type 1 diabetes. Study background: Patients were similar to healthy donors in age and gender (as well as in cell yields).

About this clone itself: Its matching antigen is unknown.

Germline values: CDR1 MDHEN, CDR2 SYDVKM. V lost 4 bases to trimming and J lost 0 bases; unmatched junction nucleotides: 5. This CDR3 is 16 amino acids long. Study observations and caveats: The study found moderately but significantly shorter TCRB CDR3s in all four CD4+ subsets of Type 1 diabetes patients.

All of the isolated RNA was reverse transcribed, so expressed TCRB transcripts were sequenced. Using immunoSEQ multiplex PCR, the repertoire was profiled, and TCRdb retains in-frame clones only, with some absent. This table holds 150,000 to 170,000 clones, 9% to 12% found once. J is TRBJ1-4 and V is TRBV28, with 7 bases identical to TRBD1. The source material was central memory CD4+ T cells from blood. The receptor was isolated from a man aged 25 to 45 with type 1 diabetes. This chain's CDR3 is CASSWDRVATNEKLFF. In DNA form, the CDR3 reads TGTGCCAGCAGTTGGGACAGAGTCGCAACTAATGAAAAACTGTTTTTT.